Each of the 9 T cell receptor beta chains below was sequenced from the same sample in a study of vaccination and CD4 T cells after COVID-19 (dated by TCRdb to the early 2020s). The receptor library was made with PCR. The sequencing machine was an Illumina iSeq 100. TCR sequencing of DNA from cultured CD4+ T cells used the Oncomine TCR Beta short-read assay at the Johns Hopkins FTIC core. TCRdb ran its own pipeline on the public reads, namely fastp trimming at Q25 and MiXCR clone calling, and kept in-frame beta chains. CDR3 protein sequences are deduplicated, and each keeps its most common genes and DNA. The sample has approximately 22,000 distinct CDR3 sequences on record, roughly 50% of them singletons. In total, the top ten clones hold around 5.5% of the sample. These receptors' targets are unknown. The treatment or condition label for this specimen denotes: roughly ten-day PBMC culture with coronavirus spike peptide pools or control peptides (ViraFEST assay).

Sequences were obtained from CD4+ T cells from blood, cultured in vitro. These receptors originate from a human donor who had recovered from COVID-19.

The CDR3, as DNA: TGTGCCAGTAGTATCTGGACTCTGATAGGGACTGAAGCTTTCTTT. Its protein product is CASSIWTLIGTEAFF. The chain has TRBV19 and TRBJ1-1; D unclear. Trimming shortened V by 3 bases and J by 5 bases, and 16 bases separated the two germline ends. This CDR3 spans 15 amino acids. Germline V gene sequence: CDR1 LNHDA, CDR2 SQIVND (reference sequence).

The chain couples TRBV20-1 to TRBJ1-2; 8 bases are a match to TRBD1. V was clipped by 0 bases and J by 4 bases; unmatched bases: 7. The germline gives CDR1 DFQATT, CDR2 SNEGSKA (reference sequence). This CDR3 contains 15 residues. DNA of the CDR3: TGCAGTGCTAGAGATCTGGGGACAGGATCCTATGGCTACACCTTC. Translating it yields CSARDLGTGSYGYTF.

This clonotype was detected a few times. This chain connects TRBV20-1 to TRBJ1-4, with 10 nucleotides matching TRBD1. The CDR3 runs to 15 residues. The germline gives CDR1 DFQATT, CDR2 SNEGSKA (reference sequence). J gave up 5 bases and V 0 bases, and 3 bases lay outside the gene matches. This CDR3 reads CSARDPGQGNEKLFF. The CDR3 DNA sequence: TGCAGTGCTAGAGATCCGGGACAGGGGAATGAAAAACTGTTTTTT.

This clonotype has only a few counts. CDR3 sequence (DNA): TGCAGTGCTTCCCGCGGCCGGGACTTTAACTATGGCTACACCTTC. Translation: CSASRGRDFNYGYTF. The rearrangement joins TRBV20-1 to TRBJ1-2; tentatively, D is TRBD1 (5 bases). Germline CDR1 DFQATT, CDR2 SNEGSKA (reference sequence). This CDR3 region has 15 residues. V lost 5 bases, J lost 1 base, and 17 bases lay in between.

The chain employs TRBV5-1 and TRBJ1-1, with D possibly matching TRBD1 (6 bases). Germline V lookup: CDR1 SGHRS, CDR2 YFSETQ. This CDR3 has 14 amino acids. Trimming stripped 4 bases from V and 4 bases from J, with 14 bases between. CDR3 bases: TGCGCCAGCAGCCCGGACAGCCGGGTCACTGAAGCTTTCTTT. This sequence encodes CASSPDSRVTEAFF. Based on the CDR3 plus reference TRBV5-1 and TRBJ1-1, the full variable domain is KAGVTQTPRYLIKTRGQQVTLSCSPISGHRSVSWYQQTPGQGLQFLFEYFSETQRNKGNFPGRFSGRQFSNSRSEMNVSTLELGDSALYLCASSPDSRVTEAFFGQGTRLTVV.

This chain joins TRBV6-2 or TRBV6-3 and TRBJ2-7, with 13 bases matching TRBD2. The V and J ends lost 2 bases and 0 bases, in that order; junction bases with no gene match: 4. The CDR3 extends over 17 amino acids. CDR1 MNHEY and CDR2 SVGEGT come from the germline V gene. For the CDR3, the DNA is TGTGCCAGCAGTTACCCGACTAGCGGGAGGACCTCCTACGAGCAGTACTTC. Its protein product is CASSYPTSGRTSYEQYF.

The sample holds a few counts of this clonotype. The rearrangement joins TRBV19 to TRBJ2-3; TRBD1 is a possible D gene (5 bases). Per the germline V gene, CDR1 is LNHDA and CDR2 is SQIVND (reference sequence). V gave up 1 base and J gave up 0 bases, with 8 bases separating them. This CDR3 has 15 amino acids. CDR3 DNA: TGTGCCAGTAGTATAGGTCAGGGTAGCACAGATACGCAGTATTTT. It translates to CASSIGQGSTDTQYF.

The rearrangement uses TRBV6-5 and TRBJ1-1; D is perhaps TRBD1 (5 bases). The V end lost 2 bases, the J end lost 1 base, and 11 bases lay between the germline ends. Germline V gene sequence: CDR1 MNHEY, CDR2 SVGAGI. The CDR3 has 15 amino acids. The CDR3 loop is CASSYLGGGNTEAFF. Here the CDR3 DNA reads TGTGCCAGCAGTTACCTCGGGGGGGGGAACACTGAAGCTTTCTTT.

The V call is TRBV30, the J call TRBJ2-1; no firm D call. Germline loops: CDR1 GTSNPN, CDR2 SVGIG (reference sequence). Trimming took 0 bases from V and 4 from J, leaving 13 bases between them. This CDR3 spans 15 amino acids. The CDR3: CAWSVSSERYNEQFF. CDR3 sequence (DNA): TGTGCCTGGAGTGTCAGCAGCGAACGTTACAATGAGCAGTTCTTC.